Following are 3 T cell receptor beta chains from one sample sequenced in a study of blood T cell repertoires in COVID-19. Only in-frame clones appear in the TCRdb table, and some are missing; sequencing was by immunoSEQ multiplex PCR. This sample yields around 310,000 clones, of which approximately 90% are seen a single time; 4% belongs to the top ten. Sequenced: peripheral blood. The receptors were sampled from a woman aged 50 to 65 with active or convalescent COVID-19.

The chain uses TRBV29-1 and TRBJ1-2; 9 nucleotides match TRBD1. The CDR3 is 13 amino acids. V lost 5 bases and J lost 7; bases outside the gene matches: 8. Germline V gives CDR1 SQVTM, CDR2 ANQGSEA. This CDR3 is CSVHPQGASGYTF. The DNA for the CDR3 is TGCAGCGTTCATCCACAGGGGGCGTCTGGCTACACCTTC. Together with reference TRBV29-1 and TRBJ1-2, the CDR3 gives the full variable domain: SAVISQKPSRDICQRGTSLTIQCQVDSQVTMMFWYRQQPGQSLTLIATANQGSEATYESGFVIDKFPISRPNLTFSTLTVSNMSPEDSSIYLCSVHPQGASGYTFGSGTRLTVV.

The chain has TRBV13 and TRBJ2-4; D is perhaps TRBD1 (5 bases). Trimming stripped 0 bases from V and 5 bases from J, with 11 bases between. This CDR3 contains 15 residues. The germline CDR1 and CDR2 sequences are PRHDT and FYEKMQ (reference sequence). CDR3 bases: TGTGCCAGCAGCTTAGGGGGGCGCCTCGAAAACATTCAGTACTTC. This encodes CASSLGGRLENIQYF.

V is TRBV28 and J is TRBJ2-2, with 8 bases that match TRBD2. Per the germline V gene, CDR1 is MDHEN and CDR2 is SYDVKM. The CDR3 spans 20 residues. Trimming cost V 2 bases and J 2 bases; bases outside gene matches: 16. The CDR3 DNA follows: TGTGCCAGCAGTTTACCCCTTCAGAAGCGGGAGTATCGTAACACCGGGGAGCTGTTTTTT. It yields the protein CASSLPLQKREYRNTGELFF.